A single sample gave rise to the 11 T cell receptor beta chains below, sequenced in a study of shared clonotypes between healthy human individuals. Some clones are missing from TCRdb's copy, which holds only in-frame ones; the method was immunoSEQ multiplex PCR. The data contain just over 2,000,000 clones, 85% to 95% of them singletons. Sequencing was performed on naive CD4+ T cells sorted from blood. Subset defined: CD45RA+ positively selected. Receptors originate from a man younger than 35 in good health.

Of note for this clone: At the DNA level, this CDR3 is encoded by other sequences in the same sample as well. The DNA of the CDR3 is TGTGCCAGCAGCTTAGGTGACAGTTATGGCTACACCTTC. Translating it yields CASSLGDSYGYTF. The rearrangement uses TRBV7-9 and TRBJ1-2; D might be TRBD1 (5 bases). Trimming removed 1 base at V and 5 bases at J, with 8 bases between. Germline CDR1 reads SEHNR; CDR2 reads FQNEAQ (reference sequence). The CDR3 covers 13 residues.

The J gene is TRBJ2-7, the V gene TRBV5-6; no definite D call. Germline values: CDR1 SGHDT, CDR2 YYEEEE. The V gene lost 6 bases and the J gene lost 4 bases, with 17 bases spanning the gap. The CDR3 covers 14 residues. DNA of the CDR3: TGTGCCAGCACCCCCTTCAACGGCTATTACGAGCAGTACTTC. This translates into CASTPFNGYYEQYF.

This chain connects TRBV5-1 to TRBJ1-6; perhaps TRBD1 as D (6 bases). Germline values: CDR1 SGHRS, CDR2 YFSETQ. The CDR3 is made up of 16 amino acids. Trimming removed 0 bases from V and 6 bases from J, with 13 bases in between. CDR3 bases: TGCGCCAGCAGCTTGGGACAGGCGAACCTTAATTCACCCCTCCACTTT. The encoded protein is CASSLGQANLNSPLHF. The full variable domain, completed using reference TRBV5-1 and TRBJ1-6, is KAGVTQTPRYLIKTRGQQVTLSCSPISGHRSVSWYQQTPGQGLQFLFEYFSETQRNKGNFPGRFSGRQFSNSRSEMNVSTLELGDSALYLCASSLGQANLNSPLHFGNGTRLTVT.

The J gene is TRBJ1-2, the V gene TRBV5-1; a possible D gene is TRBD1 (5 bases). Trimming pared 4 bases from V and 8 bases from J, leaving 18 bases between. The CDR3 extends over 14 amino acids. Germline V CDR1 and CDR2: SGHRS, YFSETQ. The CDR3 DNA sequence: TGCGCCAGCAGCCCCCCATGGTCGGGGGAGGGCTACACCTTC. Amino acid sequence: CASSPPWSGEGYTF.

This CDR3 reads CAISAKGQGYEQYF. The CDR3, as DNA: TGTGCCATCAGCGCTAAGGGACAGGGCTACGAGCAGTACTTC. The V call is TRBV10-3, the J call TRBJ2-7; 9 positions match TRBD1. With 6 bases clipped from V and 3 bases from J, the junction kept 6 bases outside the gene matches. This CDR3 comprises 14 residues. Looked up from germline, CDR1 is ENHRY and CDR2 is SYGVKD.

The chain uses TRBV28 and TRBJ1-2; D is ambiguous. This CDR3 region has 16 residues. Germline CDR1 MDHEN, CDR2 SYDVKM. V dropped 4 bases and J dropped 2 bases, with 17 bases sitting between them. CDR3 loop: CASSSSGVGNNYGYTF. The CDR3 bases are TGTGCCAGCAGTTCCAGTGGTGTAGGGAACAACTATGGCTACACCTTC.

This chain's CDR3 is CASSEVGGRLETQYF. CDR3 nucleotides: TGTGCCAGCAGTGAGGTTGGTGGGAGGTTGGAGACCCAGTACTTC. The chain joins TRBV25-1 to TRBJ2-5; a possible D gene is TRBD2 (6 bases). V lost 3 bases and J lost 5, with 16 bases in between. Germline V lookup: CDR1 MGHDK, CDR2 SYGVNS. The CDR3 consists of 15 residues.

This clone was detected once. CDR3: CASSLGTGWDTIYF. DNA of the CDR3: TGCGCCAGCAGCTTAGGGACAGGGTGGGACACCATATATTTT. The chain couples TRBV5-1 to TRBJ1-3, with 9 bases lining up with TRBD1. CDR3 length equals 14 residues. Germline values: CDR1 SGHRS, CDR2 YFSETQ. Germline trimming cut 2 bases from V and 8 bases from J; bases unmatched to any gene: 5.

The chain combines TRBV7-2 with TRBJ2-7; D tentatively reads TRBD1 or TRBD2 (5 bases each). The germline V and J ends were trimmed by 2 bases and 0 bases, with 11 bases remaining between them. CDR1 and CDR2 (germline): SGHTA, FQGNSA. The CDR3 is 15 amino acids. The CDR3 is CASSLSWGSSYEQYF. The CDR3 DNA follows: TGTGCCAGCAGCTTATCCTGGGGGAGCTCCTACGAGCAGTACTTC.

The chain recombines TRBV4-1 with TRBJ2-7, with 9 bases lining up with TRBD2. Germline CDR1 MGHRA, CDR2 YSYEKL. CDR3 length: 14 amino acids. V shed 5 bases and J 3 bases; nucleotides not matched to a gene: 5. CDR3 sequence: CASSSLAGIYEQYF. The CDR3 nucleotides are TGCGCCAGCAGCTCCCTAGCGGGAATCTACGAGCAGTACTTC.

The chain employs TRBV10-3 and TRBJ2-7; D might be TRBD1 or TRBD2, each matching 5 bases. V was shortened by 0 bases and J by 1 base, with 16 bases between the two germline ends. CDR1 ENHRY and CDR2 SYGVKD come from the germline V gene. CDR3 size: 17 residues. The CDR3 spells CAISESALLEGSYEQYF. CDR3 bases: TGTGCCATCAGTGAGTCGGCTCTCCTCGAGGGGTCCTACGAGCAGTACTTC.